The 23 T cell receptor beta chains presented below share a single source sample, sequenced in a study of T cells in Graves' hyperthyroidism and ophthalmopathy. Amplified TCR beta CDR3 regions came from RNA transcripts. During a first-round RT-PCR of the TCR CDR3, the HTBI primer set was used. TCRdb fed the multiplex PCR reads into MiXCR, producing one record per CDR3 protein. The data contain a few hundred thousand distinct CDR3 sequences, around 14% of them singletons. The sequencing input was blood. The receptors were gathered from a woman aged 25 to 45 with Graves' hyperthyroidism.

This clonotype has only a few counts. A much larger clone is a single base away; this may be a read error. The chain uses TRBV10-3 and TRBJ2-1; 11 bases line up with TRBD2. Germline V CDR1 and CDR2: ENHRY, SYGVKD. This CDR3 comprises 15 residues. DNA for the CDR3: TGTGCCATCAGTTACGGGACTAGCGGCTACAATGAGCAGTCCTTC. This gives the protein CAISYGTSGYNEQSF.

This clonotype was seen a few times. This chain links TRBV5-6 with TRBJ1-2; the D is unclear. The length of the CDR3 is 14 residues. Germline lookup yields CDR1 SGHDT and CDR2 YYEEEE. The V gene lost 4 bases and the J gene lost 1 base, with 11 bases spanning the gap. The CDR3 nucleotides are TGTGCCAGCAGCCCCTTCGAGGGTAACTATGGCTACACCTTC. Its translation: CASSPFEGNYGYTF.

The table lists this clonotype with many counts. The chain links TRBV7-2 to TRBJ2-5, with D tentatively TRBD2 (7 bases). Germline CDR1 is SGHTA and CDR2 is FQGNSA. Trimming left V 4 bases short and J 1 base short, with 13 bases between. The length of the CDR3 is 15 residues. The CDR3 nucleotides are TGTGCCAGCAGCTGGTTGGGAGGGGGCCAAGAGACCCAGTACTTC. It specifies CASSWLGGGQETQYF.

This clonotype was seen a handful of times. The chain uses TRBV5-4 and TRBJ1-1; the D gene is possibly TRBD1 (5 bases). The V and J ends lost 0 bases and 1 base respectively, with 7 bases between them. Germline V gene sequence: CDR1 SGHNT, CDR2 YYREEE (reference sequence). The CDR3 covers 14 residues. CDR3 bases: TGTGCCAGCAGCTTGGGAGGGACGAACACTGAAGCTTTCTTT. Residues: CASSLGGTNTEAFF.

This clonotype occurred many times. The chain combines TRBV2 with TRBJ1-3; 7 positions match TRBD1. This CDR3 region has 14 residues. Losses at the gene ends were 7 bases for V and 2 bases for J; bases not matched to a gene: 5. Germline CDR1 and CDR2: SNHLY and FYNNEI. DNA of the CDR3: TGTGCCAGCAAAGAAGGGACAGCTGGAAACACCATATATTTT. It encodes CASKEGTAGNTIYF.

This clonotype was counted at least ten times. V is TRBV28 and J is TRBJ2-7; the D gene is possibly TRBD1 (5 bases). This CDR3 has 14 residues. Trimming cost V 6 bases and J 3 bases, with 15 bases left between them. In germline, CDR1 is MDHEN, CDR2 SYDVKM. The CDR3 DNA is TGTGCCAGCAGGCCGATGACAGCCAGCTACGAGCAGTACTTC. Translation: CASRPMTASYEQYF.

This clonotype was recorded many times. This chain joins TRBV27 and TRBJ2-1; the D is unclear. The V gene's germline CDR1 is MNHEY and CDR2 SMNVEV (reference sequence). V was clipped by 6 bases and J by 0 bases, with 6 bases between them. This CDR3 has 13 residues. In DNA, the CDR3 is TGTGCCAGCAGCCTTAGCTCCTACAATGAGCAGTTCTTC. Encoded protein: CASSLSSYNEQFF.

The rearrangement uses TRBV24-1 and TRBJ2-7, with D uncertain. The CDR3 has 14 amino acids. The germline CDR1 and CDR2 sequences are KGHDR and SFDVKD. The V gene lost 1 base and the J gene lost 2 bases, with 8 bases spanning the gap. The CDR3 sequence: CATSDFRSPYEQYF. The CDR3 DNA sequence: TGTGCCACCAGTGATTTTCGGTCACCCTACGAGCAGTACTTC.

In this sample, this clonotype turned up a few times. The chain combines TRBV3-1 with TRBJ2-1; D is unresolved. The CDR3 is 12 residues long. Per germline, CDR1 LGHDT and CDR2 YNNKEL (reference sequence). Between the trimmed V and J ends, which lost 2 bases and 7 bases, there was a span of 6 bases. CDR3 loop: CASSQTRNEQFF. The DNA for the CDR3 is TGTGCCAGCAGCCAAACAAGGAATGAGCAGTTCTTC.

Only a few counts were recorded for this clonotype. V is TRBV27 and J is TRBJ2-3, with 8 bases aligning to TRBD2. V shed 6 bases and J 8 bases; nucleotides not matched to a gene: 7. Germline-derived CDR1 and CDR2 are MNHEY and SMNVEV (reference sequence). The CDR3 has 13 amino acids. CDR3 nucleotide sequence: TGTGCCAGCAGGGTTAGCGGGGCCTCTACGCAGTATTTT. Translated, it gives CASRVSGASTQYF.

This chain joins TRBV6-5 and TRBJ2-3, with D tentatively TRBD1 (6 bases). V lost 2 bases to trimming and J lost 2 bases, with 8 bases between them. The CDR3 totals 14 residues. CDR1 is MNHEY and CDR2 is SVGAGI in the germline V gene. CDR3 in DNA: TGTGCCAGCAGTTACGGGGACAACACAGATACGCAGTATTTT. Translation: CASSYGDNTDTQYF.

This clonotype was observed at least ten times. This chain connects TRBV11-2 to TRBJ1-1; D call uncertain. The CDR3 runs 15 residues. V was clipped by 1 base and J by 0 bases, with 9 bases between them. The V gene's germline CDR1 is SGHAT and CDR2 FQNNGV. The CDR3 reads CASSLALTMNTEAFF. CDR3 in DNA: TGTGCCAGCAGCTTAGCCCTCACCATGAACACTGAAGCTTTCTTT.

This rearrangement joins TRBV2 to TRBJ2-3, with TRBD1 matching 7 bases. The CDR3 totals 16 residues. Looked up from germline, CDR1 is SNHLY and CDR2 is FYNNEI. The junction had 12 bases not matched to a gene; V was cut back by 6 bases and J by 3 bases. Here the CDR3 reads CASRHGWQGVTDTQYF. CDR3 bases: TGTGCCAGCAGACACGGGTGGCAGGGGGTGACAGATACGCAGTATTTT.

This clonotype was recorded at least ten times. The chain employs TRBV30 and TRBJ1-1, with a tentative D call TRBD1 (6 bases). Per the germline V gene, CDR1 is GTSNPN and CDR2 is SVGIG (reference sequence). The V end lost 6 bases, the J end lost 3 bases, and 20 bases lay between the germline ends. The CDR3 consists of 15 residues. The CDR3: CACRDPGETYTEAFF. Here the CDR3 DNA reads TGTGCCTGCAGGGACCCAGGGGAAACGTACACTGAAGCTTTCTTT.

This clonotype appeared many times. The chain uses TRBV5-1 and TRBJ1-5; D is unclear. The V gene's germline CDR1 is SGHRS and CDR2 YFSETQ. V was pared by 2 bases and J by 1 base, with 13 bases between. The CDR3 extends over 16 amino acids. CDR3 DNA sequence: TGCGCCAGCAGCTTTTCGGACCGACAAAGCAATCAGCCCCAGCATTTT. It specifies CASSFSDRQSNQPQHF.

This clonotype was picked up many times. The chain carries TRBV12-3 or TRBV12-4 and TRBJ1-2; D not resolved. This CDR3 comprises 12 residues. Trimming pared 7 bases from V and 7 bases from J, leaving 13 bases between. CDR3 DNA: TGTGCCAGCATTCCCCCCTCGGCTGGCTACACCTTC. The encoded protein is CASIPPSAGYTF.

At least ten counts were recorded for this clonotype. The CDR3 region is CSVGLASTDTQYF. CDR3 nucleotides: TGCAGCGTGGGACTAGCGAGCACAGATACGCAGTATTTT. The chain recombines TRBV29-1 with TRBJ2-3, with 10 bases fitting TRBD2. CDR3 size: 13 residues. Germline CDR1 and CDR2: SQVTM and ANQGSEA. Germline trimming cut 6 bases from V and 0 bases from J; bases unmatched to any gene: 0.

This clonotype was picked up many times. The genes are TRBV5-4 and TRBJ2-1, with 7 bases identical to TRBD1. This CDR3 comprises 13 residues. Germline V CDR1 and CDR2: SGHNT, YYREEE (reference sequence). Trimming cost V 6 bases and J 3 bases; bases outside gene matches: 3. The CDR3 loop reads CASTRQGYNEQFF. CDR3 DNA: TGTGCCAGCACAAGACAGGGCTACAATGAGCAGTTCTTC.

This clonotype appeared a few times. A read error may produce the germline difference seen at one junction end. This rearrangement joins TRBV20-1 to TRBJ2-3; 10 positions agree with TRBD2. CDR3 length: 17 residues. Germline lookup yields CDR1 DFQATT and CDR2 SNEGSKA (reference sequence). The CDR3 loop reads CSARGTPGTSGTDTQYF. CDR3 bases: TGCAGTGCCAGAGGGACCCCCGGGACTAGCGGCACAGATACGCAGTATTTT.

The table lists this clonotype with many counts. This rearrangement joins TRBV27 to TRBJ1-2; 7 bases are a match to TRBD1. J gave up 5 bases and V 3 bases, and 9 bases lay outside the gene matches. CDR1 and CDR2 (germline): MNHEY, SMNVEV (reference sequence). This CDR3 is 15 amino acids long. CDR3 bases: TGTGCCAGCAGTTTGGTGCCGACAGGGATATATGGCTACACCTTC. Protein: CASSLVPTGIYGYTF.

Many counts were recorded for this clonotype. This sequence joins TRBV12-3 or TRBV12-4 and TRBJ1-5; D perhaps matches TRBD1 (5 bases). CDR3 length: 14 residues. V was clipped by 2 bases and J by 5 bases, with 10 bases between them. CDR3 protein: CASSLTRDHQPQHF. As DNA, the CDR3 is TGTGCCAGCAGTTTAACCAGGGACCATCAGCCCCAGCATTTT.

This chain joins TRBV7-9 and TRBJ2-3, with unresolved D. Between the trimmed V and J ends, which lost 3 bases and 7 bases, there was a span of 5 bases. In germline, CDR1 is SEHNR, CDR2 FQNEAQ (reference sequence). CDR3 length equals 11 residues. This CDR3 is CASSFQYTQYF. CDR3 sequence (DNA): TGTGCCAGCAGCTTTCAGTATACGCAGTATTTT.

The CDR3 nucleotides are TGTGCCAGTAGTAATAGCAGGGGAGTCGCCCACGAGCAGTACTTC. Residues: CASSNSRGVAHEQYF. The V call is TRBV19, the J call TRBJ2-7; tentatively, D is TRBD1 (6 bases). V gave up 4 bases and J gave up 5 bases, with 18 bases separating them. The CDR3 is 15 residues long. Germline CDR1 is LNHDA and CDR2 is SQIVND (reference sequence). The full variable domain, rest sourced from reference TRBV19 and TRBJ2-7, is DGGITQSPKYLFRKEGQNVTLSCEQNLNHDAMYWYRQDPGQGLRLIYYSQIVNDFQKGDIAEGYSVSREKKESFPLTVTSAQKNPTAFYLCASSNSRGVAHEQYFGPGTRLTVT.